Presented here are 18 T cell receptor beta chains from one specimen sequenced in a study of PD-L1 blockade in urothelial cancer. Profiling relied on immunoSEQ multiplex PCR, and the TCRdb table lists in-frame clones only, not all of them. The table lists 35,000 to 50,000 clones, approximately 80% of them singletons, with 2.7% in the top ten. The input for sequencing was PBMCs, taken around atezolizumab (anti-PD-L1) treatment. The source is an older man with urothelial cancer.

The chain is built from TRBV5-1 and TRBJ2-1, with D possibly matching TRBD1 (6 bases). The CDR3 consists of 13 residues. CDR1 is SGHRS and CDR2 is YFSETQ in the germline V gene. Trimming removed 4 bases at V and 8 bases at J, with 13 bases between. The CDR3 spells CASSKTTGYEQFF. The CDR3 DNA reads as TGCGCCAGCAGCAAAACAACAGGGTATGAGCAGTTCTTC.

The sample holds a few counts of this clone. This chain links TRBV6-5 with TRBJ1-1, with D possibly being TRBD1 (5 bases). This CDR3 comprises 13 residues. Trimming pared 4 bases from V and 1 base from J, leaving 7 bases between. CDR1 is MNHEY, CDR2 SVGAGI, per germline. The CDR3, as DNA: TGTGCCAGCAGTTTACAGGAGAACACTGAAGCTTTCTTT. Encoded protein: CASSLQENTEAFF.

This chain connects TRBV28 to TRBJ1-2; weak D call: TRBD1 (6 bases). V lost 6 bases and J 3 bases, leaving 17 bases between the germline ends. CDR3 size: 15 residues. CDR1 and CDR2 from the germline V gene are MDHEN and SYDVKM. CDR3 protein: CASSTLREGDYGYTF. The CDR3 region has the DNA TGTGCCAGCAGCACCCTCCGAGAGGGGGACTATGGCTACACCTTC.

There are a few counts of this clone. This chain connects TRBV5-1 to TRBJ2-3; D might be TRBD1 (6 bases). Trimming pared 7 bases from V and 1 base from J, leaving 13 bases between. CDR1 and CDR2 (germline): SGHRS, YFSETQ. CDR3 length: 14 residues. The CDR3 is CASSRDTGTDTQYF. The CDR3 nucleotides read TGCGCCAGCTCCCGGGACACCGGCACAGATACGCAGTATTTT.

The J gene is TRBJ2-3, the V gene TRBV2, with TRBD2 as a possible D gene (5 bases). V was cut by 9 bases and J by 3 bases, with 13 bases left in between. There are 13 residues in the CDR3. Germline loops: CDR1 SNHLY, CDR2 FYNNEI. The CDR3 loop reads CARTKPGTDTQYF. CDR3 coding DNA: TGTGCCAGGACAAAACCGGGGACAGATACGCAGTATTTT.

V gene TRBV7-9 combines with J gene TRBJ2-7, with D unresolved. The CDR3 runs to 11 residues. The germline V gene encodes CDR1 SEHNR and CDR2 FQNEAQ (reference sequence). The CDR3 DNA reads TGTAATGGCAGAAGCTCCTACGAGCAGTACTTC. Protein product: CNGRSSYEQYF. The full variable domain, its missing parts supplied by reference TRBV7-9 and TRBJ2-7, is DTGVSQNPRHKITKRGQNVTFRCDPISEHNRLYWYRQTLGQGPEFLTYFQNEAQLEKSRLLSDRFSAERPKGSFSTLEIQRTEQGDSAMYLCNGRSSYEQYFGPGTRLTVT.

V usage is TRBV10-2 and J usage is TRBJ2-1; 7 positions match TRBD1. Trimming took 2 bases from V and 15 from J; bases not matched to a gene: 4. In germline, CDR1 is WSHSY, CDR2 SAAADI. CDR3 length: 11 residues. CDR3 DNA: TGCGCCAGCAGTGAGCTGGGACAGCTGTTCTTC. Residues: CASSELGQLFF.

This clone was seen just once. V and J are TRBV11-3 and TRBJ1-1; no clear D gene. Germline CDR1 reads SGHNT; CDR2 reads YENEEA. This CDR3 is 13 amino acids long. The V gene lost 5 bases and the J gene lost 2 bases, with 9 bases spanning the gap. The CDR3 bases are TGTGCCAGCAGCGAAACAGCAAACACTGAAGCTTTCTTT. Amino acid sequence: CASSETANTEAFF.

The chain carries TRBV10-1 and TRBJ1-5, with 7 bases lining up with TRBD1. CDR3 length: 21 residues. Looked up from germline, CDR1 is WNHNN and CDR2 is SYGVQD (reference sequence). V was clipped by 3 bases and J by 0 bases; unmatched bases: 20. CDR3 nucleotide sequence: TGCGCCAGCAGTGAATCCCCCGCCCGACAGGGTAAGTTTAGTAGCAATCAGCCCCAGCATTTT. Translation gives CASSESPARQGKFSSNQPQHF.

V gene TRBV9 combines with J gene TRBJ2-7, with 7 nucleotides matching TRBD1. Germline lookup yields CDR1 SGDLS and CDR2 YYNGEE. With 4 bases clipped from V and 1 base from J, the junction kept 5 bases outside the gene matches. The CDR3 is 14 amino acids. CDR3 sequence reads: CASSPGQASYEQYF. The CDR3 nucleotides are TGTGCCAGCAGCCCCGGACAGGCTTCCTACGAGCAGTACTTC.

This clone was picked up a small number of times. In the same sample, other DNA sequences code for this CDR3. The chain recombines TRBV6-5 with TRBJ2-7; TRBD2 matches 8 bases. The germline V gene encodes CDR1 MNHEY and CDR2 SVGAGI. The CDR3 spans 16 residues. Losses at the gene ends were 0 bases for V and 0 bases for J; bases not matched to a gene: 4. This chain's CDR3 is CASSYSTSGSSYEQYF. The DNA of the CDR3 is TGTGCCAGCAGTTACTCGACAAGCGGGAGCTCCTACGAGCAGTACTTC.

The V call is TRBV6-5, the J call TRBJ1-1; D unclear. Germline CDR1 MNHEY, CDR2 SVGAGI. Trimming took 8 bases from V and 0 from J, leaving 16 bases between them. The CDR3 covers 15 residues. CDR3 bases: TGTGCCAGCCGCCCGGCGGGAAACGTGAACACTGAAGCTTTCTTT. It yields the protein CASRPAGNVNTEAFF.

V usage is TRBV9 and J usage is TRBJ2-1; 8 bases are shared with TRBD2. This CDR3 comprises 19 residues. Per the germline V gene, CDR1 is SGDLS and CDR2 is YYNGEE. V lost 0 bases, J lost 0 bases, and 11 bases stayed unmatched. The CDR3: CASSVEGEASGSSYNEQFF. CDR3 sequence (DNA): TGTGCCAGCAGCGTAGAAGGGGAGGCTAGCGGGTCCTCCTACAATGAGCAGTTCTTC.

This clone was seen a handful of times. The rearrangement joins TRBV19 to TRBJ1-5; D perhaps matches TRBD1 (6 bases). CDR1 LNHDA and CDR2 SQIVND come from the germline V gene (reference sequence). V dropped 5 bases and J dropped 4 bases, with 15 bases sitting between them. The CDR3 has 15 residues. CDR3 sequence reads: CASSSSGTLNQPQHF. DNA for the CDR3: TGTGCCAGTAGTTCATCCGGGACACTGAATCAGCCCCAGCATTTT.

The gene calls are TRBV10-3 and TRBJ2-1; 9 nucleotides align to TRBD2. J gave up 8 bases and V 3 bases, and 11 bases lay outside the gene matches. The CDR3 totals 16 residues. Looked up from germline, CDR1 is ENHRY and CDR2 is SYGVKD. Written as DNA, the CDR3 is TGTGCCATCAGTGAAAGGATAGCGGGGGTGGGGGATGAGCAGTTCTTC. Its protein is CAISERIAGVGDEQFF.

CDR3 nucleotide sequence: TGTGCCAGCTCACCAACGACAGCAAACGAGCAGTACTTC. Its translation: CASSPTTANEQYF. This chain connects TRBV18 to TRBJ2-7; D perhaps matches TRBD1 (5 bases). The CDR3 is 13 residues long. The germline V gene has CDR1 KGHSH and CDR2 LQKENI. V lost 2 bases to trimming and J lost 5 bases, with 10 bases between them.

The rearrangement links TRBV6-5 to TRBJ2-3, with D possibly being TRBD1 (5 bases). V lost 9 bases to trimming and J lost 5 bases, with 15 bases between them. The germline CDR1 and CDR2 sequences are MNHEY and SVGAGI. The CDR3 totals 13 residues. CDR3 nucleotide sequence: TGTGCCAGTTCCAGGGTGGTCGTAGATACGCAGTATTTT. It is translated as CASSRVVVDTQYF.

The rearrangement joins TRBV18 to TRBJ2-1; TRBD1 matches at 7 bases. Germline trimming cut 4 bases from V and 5 bases from J; bases unmatched to any gene: 5. The CDR3 covers 14 residues. Germline V gene lookup returns CDR1 KGHSH and CDR2 LQKENI. The chain's CDR3 is CASSLGQVNNEQFF. DNA for the CDR3: TGTGCCAGCTCACTCGGACAGGTGAACAATGAGCAGTTCTTC.